This T cell receptor (beta chain) stems from a study of shared clonotypes between healthy human individuals (dated by TCRdb to about 2020). As for the study more broadly: The cohort included three men and a couple of women between 18 and 49 years of age. Per donor, three plates each were used for CD4 naive and CD4 memory, two for CD8 naive, and one for CD8 memory. Blood TCR repertoires of five healthy adults were deeply sequenced to estimate repertoire size and the extent of clonotype sharing between individuals. Libraries were prepared and TCR repertoires were sequenced by different laboratories using diverse techniques, in order to increase sequencing depth and limit assay-specific biases. Each donor's leukapheresis produced roughly between roughly 0.9 and 8.9 billion PBMCs. What the research found in general, with its limitations: Pairwise subsampling indicated that sequencing depth was expected to affect the degree of clonotype sharing among donors. Only blood was sampled, and tissue TCR repertoires likely differ from those in blood. Estimated clonotype richness was generally larger for naive than for memory subsets. When four donors were compared, the shared fraction of clonotypes was about 5% for naive CD4, 3.5% for naive CD8, more than 2% for memory CD4, and around 0.4% for memory CD8. Compared with non-shared clonotypes, the clonotypes found in all four sorted-subset donors had higher generation probabilities. Even with the large sequencing depth, rarefaction of the sorted-subset datasets indicated that sequencing was incomplete. Because the study included only a small number of donors, the genetic and exposure-history diversity represented was limited.

About this clone itself: What antigen it recognizes has not been identified. Per-nucleotide qualities are absent, and no much larger clonotype sits a single base away.

Using the deep immunoSEQ assay, TCR CDR3 regions were amplified from genomic DNA by multiplex PCR. Genomic DNA extracted from each cell subset was distributed evenly over all wells of several immunoSEQ 96-well plates, and each plate served as one replicate. For sorted subsets, roughly 200 ng of genomic DNA, equivalent to around 29,000 T cell genomes, went into each replicate PCR. Purified libraries were measured with a Qubit 3.0 fluorometer, size-checked on a Bioanalyzer 2100, and measured again with the KAPA Library Quantification kit. A separate single-read 150-cycle Illumina NextSeq 550 flow cell was used to sequence each immunoSEQ 96-well plate. Processing in the source paper ran as follows. Because the immunoSEQ output included only junctional sequences and no quality scores, the filtering could not be the same as the filtering used for full-length reads. Sequences were annotated with PyIR, a Python wrapper for IgBLAST v1.9, using IMGT germline references to assign V/J genes and CDR3. Any read was removed if the V/J assignment was weak (E-value above 1e-6), the CDR3 was missing, or the read contained stop codons, out-of-frame junctions, or ambiguous translated residues. V3J clonotypes were defined by identical inferred V gene, J gene, and CDR3 amino acid sequence. Percentage overlap between repertoires was computed as shared unique clonotypes divided by the size of the smaller repertoire. Three approaches were used to assess repertoire richness: RTK rarefaction, the Chao1 estimator, and Recon v2.1 estimates of unobserved clonotypes. For all TCRbeta clonotypes obtained by the gDNA method from several donors, generation probabilities were computed with OLGA. In TCRdb, the immuneACCESS table is reduced to in-frame sequences with V and J assigned. These tables do not hold every clone; where another copy was compared, an unresolved V gene accounts for under half, and the others remain unexplained. Clonal size and the V and J genes are those of that table, whereas D and trimming came from the DNA. Within this sample are 2.3 million or so clones, with 93% of them counted one time only. Roughly 0.36% of the sample comes from the top ten.

Donors were healthy HIV-negative adults with no recently reported acute infections or vaccinations. Every donor was a Caucasian adult residing in Nashville, Tennessee, USA. CD4+ T cells were enriched by magnetic negative selection; naive cells were then positively selected on CD45RA, and the negative fraction formed the memory subset. Blood was obtained by leukapheresis, after which PBMCs were separated by Ficoll-Histopaque density gradient centrifugation and cryopreserved in liquid nitrogen vapor phase. Analytical flow cytometry was used to check the purity and quantity of every magnetically sorted T cell population. Genomic DNA was isolated from every sorted fraction and measured by UV absorbance on a Nanodrop 2000c. At the junction V is shortened by 1 base and J by 0 bases, with 12 bases in between. The CDR3 covers 16 residues, taking in both the cysteine and the phenylalanine. The kept DNA is CDR3 alone, 48 bases in frame from the first base. Reading the germline V gene gives CDR1 SNHLY and CDR2 FYNNEI.

The source is a man younger than 30 in good health. Some clones in this sample may be carry-over from other donors' samples. Recombination connected TRBV2 to TRBJ2-5; the D gene is perhaps TRBD2, from 6 matching bases. Source material: naive CD4+ T cells from PBMCs. Taken with the paper, the label for cell subset or site translates to: CD45RA+ positively selected. The nucleotides are TGTGCCAGCAGTGAAGTCGGGGGATCGTACCAAGAGACCCAGTACTTC. Its product reads: CASSEVGGSYQETQYF.